This T cell receptor beta chain was captured by sequencing in a study of response to subunit inactivated influenza vaccine. Overall study results and limits: Few new T cells, the authors suggested, are recruited by each seasonal influenza vaccination.

Germline V gene lookup returns CDR1 MNHEY and CDR2 SMNVEV (reference sequence). This CDR3 spans 15 amino acids. A remark on this clonotype: No antigen is known for it. This may be a read error: a much more frequent sequence differs by one nucleotide.

MiXCR was run by TCRdb on the RT-PCR reads, yielding one entry per CDR3 protein. The sample holds more than 450,000 distinct CDR3 sequences, 11% seen once. This same sample was also taken into another study, of T cells expressing NK-cell markers. Per that study: TCR beta libraries carry UMIs added by 5'RACE template switching. The study did not resolve the HCMV specificity of expanded NKG2C+ T cell clones.

Sequencing was performed on PBMCs from blood, taken on the day of vaccination. This clonotype was sampled from a man between 45 and 60 years old who received an inactivated influenza vaccine. This chain connects TRBV27 to TRBJ2-1; D perhaps matches TRBD2 (5 bases). For the CDR3, the DNA is TGTGCCAGCGGTTTGGGGAATACTAGGACGAATGAGCAGTTCTTC. Protein sequence: CASGLGNTRTNEQFF.